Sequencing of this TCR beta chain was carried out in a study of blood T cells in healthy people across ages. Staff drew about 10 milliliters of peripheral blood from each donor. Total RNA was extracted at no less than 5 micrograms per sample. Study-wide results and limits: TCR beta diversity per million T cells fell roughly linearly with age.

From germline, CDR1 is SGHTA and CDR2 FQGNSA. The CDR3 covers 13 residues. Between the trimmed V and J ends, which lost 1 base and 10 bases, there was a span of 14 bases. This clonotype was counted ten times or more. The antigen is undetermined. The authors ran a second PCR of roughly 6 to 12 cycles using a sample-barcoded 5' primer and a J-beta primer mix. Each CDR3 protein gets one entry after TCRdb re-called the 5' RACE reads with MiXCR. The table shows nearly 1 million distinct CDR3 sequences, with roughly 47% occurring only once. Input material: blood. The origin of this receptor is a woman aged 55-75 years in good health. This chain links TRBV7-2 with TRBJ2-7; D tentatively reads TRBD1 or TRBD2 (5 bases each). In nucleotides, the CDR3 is TGTGCCAGCAGCTTAGTCAGGCGAGGGGACCAGTACTTC. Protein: CASSLVRRGDQYF.